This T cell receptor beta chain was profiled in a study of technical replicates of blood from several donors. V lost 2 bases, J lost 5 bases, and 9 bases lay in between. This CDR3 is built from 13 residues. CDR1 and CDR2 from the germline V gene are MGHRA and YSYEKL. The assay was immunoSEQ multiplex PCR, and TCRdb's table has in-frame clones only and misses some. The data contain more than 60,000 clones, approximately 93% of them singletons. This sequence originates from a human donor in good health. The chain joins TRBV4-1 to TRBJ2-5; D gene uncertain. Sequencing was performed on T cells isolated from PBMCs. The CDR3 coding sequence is TGCGCCAGCAGCCAAAGACTCTTCGAGACCCAGTACTTC. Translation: CASSQRLFETQYF.